The sequence of this TCR beta chain was determined in a study of T-cell reconstitution after alpha-beta-depleted transplantation in children. The table lists this clonotype with a few counts. The authors prepared the TCRbeta library with unique molecular identifiers. MiXCR, run by TCRdb on the PCR reads, gives a single entry per CDR3 protein. The table shows about 540,000 distinct CDR3 sequences, with about 16% occurring only once. This clonotype was obtained from a human donor who donated a stem cell graft to a child with acute lymphoblastic leukemia. Material: PBMCs from the stem cell graft donor, obtained from the stem cell graft.

CDR3 amino acids: CASSYSPPGLARRDFTYEQYF. Here the CDR3 DNA reads TGTGCCAGCAGTTACTCCCCGCCGGGACTAGCGAGACGAGATTTCACCTACGAGCAGTACTTC. The chain has TRBV6-2 or TRBV6-3 and TRBJ2-7; 10 bases map to TRBD2. The V gene end was trimmed by 0 bases and the J gene end by 2 bases; junction bases not matched to a gene: 19. Germline V gene sequence: CDR1 MNHEY, CDR2 SVGEGT. The CDR3 has 21 residues.